Reported below is one T cell receptor beta chain. At one boundary the junction diverges from the germline segment, which might be a read error. CDR3 length: 19 residues. Germline loops: CDR1 KGHSY, CDR2 FQNENV. Authors' data handling: Reference gene primer amplification in the assay estimated nucleated cell counts. Generated by immunoSEQ multiplex PCR, the TCRdb table keeps only in-frame clones and is missing some. D and trimming were read from the DNA, whereas the V and J calls and clone size are those reported in that table. The sample includes some 240,000 clones, approximately 82% seen only once; the top ten take 9.7%. This sample was included in a study of blood T cell repertoires in COVID-19. For the study at large: T cells, B-cell-depleted T cells, or PBMCs provided the cDNA or gDNA that served as material.

This sequence joins TRBV16 and TRBJ2-6; D possibly corresponds to TRBD1 (5 bases). The sequenced material came from peripheral blood. The TCR originated in a middle-aged man with active or convalescent COVID-19. The CDR3 DNA is TGTGCCGGCAGCCAATTAAGGTCCCCAGGGCTTTCTGGGGCCAACGTCCTGACTTTC. Translating it yields CAGSQLRSPGLSGANVLTF.